Reported below is one T cell receptor beta chain. Its antigen is unknown. Per-nucleotide qualities are absent, and no much larger clonotype sits a single base away. This sample is drawn from a study of cytomegalovirus exposure and HLA in healthy donors (dated 2017 in TCRdb). With regard to the full study: The approximately 710 repertoires of the first cohort and the 95 to 150 validation repertoires were produced on the same platform, according to a later analysis. High-throughput TCR immunosequencing, statistical association of individual TCRs with disease status, and machine learning were combined to predict cytomegalovirus infection status. Besides the first cohort of under 700 subjects, a separate validation cohort made up of 90 to 150 different subjects was used. The study was designed to test whether signatures of past pathogen exposure could be identified by cataloging public T cell receptors.

Study-wide conclusions, independent of this receptor: In the study, some 160 TCR beta chains were listed as associated with cytomegalovirus. The classifier was reported to diagnose cytomegalovirus status with high specificity and sensitivity in both the original and validation cohorts. A later analysis lacked HLA typing for the validation cohort, so it scored co-occurrence in that cohort across all 120 or so repertoires. The authors suggested that the approach could potentially be extended to other disease states and immunological phenotypes. Most TCR sequences were observed very rarely across donors, whereas some public TCRs were present in many individuals. A few of the identified cytomegalovirus-associated TCR beta chains were confirmed in vitro to be specific for cytomegalovirus antigens. A later analysis found that TCRs clustered in the first cohort also tended to co-occur in the 100 to 150 validation repertoires, with 94% of cluster scores above 0.

The library was made by the immunoSEQ multiplex PCR assay. On the study's bioinformatics: To diagnose cytomegalovirus status from the catalog of TCR beta chain sequences, a statistical classification framework was built. TCRdb holds this immuneACCESS table with in-frame rearrangements only. Some clones are missing; in checked studies, unresolved V genes explain under half, and the rest has no known cause. The DNA was the basis for D and trimming; V, J and clone size are from that table. The sample table lists over 120,000 clones, approximately 92% of them with a count of one. 9% of the sample is taken by the ten largest. Separate from the roughly 660-subject first cohort, the validation cohort of about 130 subjects was the group to which the donors belonged. Sequencing was carried out using PBMCs. This sequence originates from a woman younger than 30 in good health and CMV-seropositive.

The CDR3 reads as follows: CASSPTGLAEETQYF. The nucleotides read TGTGCCAGCAGCCCTACGGGACTAGCGGAGGAGACCCAGTACTTC. The rearrangement combines TRBV9 with TRBJ2-5, and TRBD2 matches 11 of the central bases. The cysteine opens and the phenylalanine closes a CDR3 of 15 amino acids. Kept here is only the CDR3 DNA, which spans 45 bases and is read in frame from base 1. Compared with germline, V lacks 4 bases and J lacks 5 bases; bases without a gene match: 7. Via the germline V gene, CDR1 is SGDLS and CDR2 YYNGEE.